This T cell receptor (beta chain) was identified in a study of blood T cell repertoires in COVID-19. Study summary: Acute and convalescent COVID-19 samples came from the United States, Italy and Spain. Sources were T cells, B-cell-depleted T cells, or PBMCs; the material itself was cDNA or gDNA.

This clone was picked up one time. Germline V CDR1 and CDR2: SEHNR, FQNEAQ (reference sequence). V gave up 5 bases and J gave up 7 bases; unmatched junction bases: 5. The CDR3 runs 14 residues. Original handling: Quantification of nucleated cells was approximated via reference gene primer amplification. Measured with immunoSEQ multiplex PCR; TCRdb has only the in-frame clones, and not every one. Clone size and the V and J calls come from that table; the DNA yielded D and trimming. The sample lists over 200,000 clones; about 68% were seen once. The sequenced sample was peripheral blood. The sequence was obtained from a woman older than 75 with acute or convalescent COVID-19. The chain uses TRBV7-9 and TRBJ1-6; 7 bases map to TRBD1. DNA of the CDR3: TGTGCCAGCAGCCTGACAGGGTCAAATTCACCCCTCCACTTT. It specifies CASSLTGSNSPLHF.